This TCR beta chain is drawn from a study of blood T cell repertoires in COVID-19. CDR1 is SGHAT and CDR2 is FQNNGV in the germline V gene. Between the trimmed V and J ends, which lost 2 bases and 2 bases, there was a span of 18 bases. The CDR3 length is 17 residues. Only in-frame clones appear in the TCRdb table, and some are missing; sequencing was by immunoSEQ multiplex PCR. The sample yields a few hundred thousand clones, over 75% seen once. Source material: peripheral blood. This clonotype was sampled from a woman aged 65 to 85 with acute or convalescent COVID-19. This rearrangement joins TRBV11-2 to TRBJ2-5; weak D call: TRBD2 (5 bases). CDR3 sequence reads: CASSLRGSTVGQETQYF. In DNA form, the CDR3 reads TGTGCCAGCAGCTTAAGAGGGTCCACTGTGGGGCAAGAGACCCAGTACTTC.